The sequence of this T cell receptor beta chain was determined in a study of blood T cell repertoires in COVID-19 (dated by TCRdb to 2020 to 2022). For the study in its entirety: Collaborator samples came from the United States, Italy and Spain and covered acute and convalescent phases of COVID-19. The samples were drawn from the first 160 participants of the ongoing ImmuneRACE study and from 950 to 1,500 subjects provided by 6 global collaborators. Nearly every sample came with metadata listing a de-identified subject ID, COVID-19 status, age in years and sex. The material from the prospective study consisted of cDNA or gDNA derived from T cells, B-cell-depleted T cells, or PBMCs. The repertoires were made available in a free public database intended to serve as a resource for research on the immune response to SARS-CoV-2. Where HLA class I and class II types were available, the types were taken from metadata supplied by the sample provider, not from assay-based typing. Deeply sampled blood TCRbeta repertoires from subjects exposed to, actively infected with, or recovered from COVID-19 were included in the dataset.

From cysteine to phenylalanine, the CDR3 is 13 amino acids long. CDR3 DNA only is kept here, 39 bases in frame from base 1. The germline V gene yields SGHTA for CDR1 and FQGNSA for CDR2. TCRbeta CDR3 regions were amplified from genomic DNA by means of the immunoSEQ Assay, a bias-controlled multiplex PCR. The study's processing was this. The number of nucleated cells in each sample was estimated by amplification of reference gene primers within the assay. To quantify the absolute abundance of each unique TCRbeta CDR3 rearrangement, sequence reads were collapsed and filtered. For each sample, productive Simpson clonality was calculated by taking the square root of Simpson's diversity index across productive rearrangements. TCRdb obtained this table from immuneACCESS and retained in-frame rearrangements with V and J assigned. These tables miss some clones; where compared with another copy, unresolved V genes account for less than half of the shortfall, and the remainder is unexplained. Clone size and the V and J calls come from that table; the DNA yielded D and trimming. For this sample the table gives 65,000 to 70,000 clones, of which about 82% were detected only once. The ten largest make up roughly 3.7% of the sample.

Study-level results and caveats: How much clinical and demographic metadata was included differed by source and by participant, and the metadata was provided uncurated.

A remark on this clone: Its antigen has not been determined. No base quality information exists; no much larger clone differs at one position.

Each collaborating institution followed its own protocols to collect whole blood in K2EDTA tubes. Collaborator samples were shipped for TCRbeta analysis as frozen whole blood, isolated PBMCs, or DNA extracted from either sample type. The sample comprised peripheral blood. This receptor chain uses TRBV7-2 and TRBJ2-3, with TRBD2 tentatively as D gene (6 bases match). This clonotype was sampled from a man aged 45 to 65 with acute or convalescent COVID-19. The DNA is as follows: TGTGCAGCGAGAGGGACTAGCACAGATACGCAGTATTTT. It specifies CAARGTSTDTQYF.